Listed below are T cell receptor beta chains from one sample, sequenced in a study of regulatory T cells in long-lasting Graves disease. MiXCR, applied by TCRdb to the multiplex PCR reads, yields one record per CDR3 protein. The sample lists 400,000 to 550,000 distinct CDR3 sequences; less than 20% were seen once. The data were also submitted as part of a second study, on T cells in Graves' hyperthyroidism and ophthalmopathy.

The input for sequencing was peripheral blood mononuclear cells (PBMCs), taken at new diagnosis, from a patient treated with antithyroid drugs. Receptors were obtained from a woman aged 30 to 39 with Graves disease. Both conserved end residues are part of each CDR3. The D gene is left open where the match is weak. Clone sizes are given selectively: once, few, many, or a class where the clone is expanded.

size,V,D,J,CDR3,DNA
few,TRBV5-4,NA,TRBJ2-5,CASSPWGRGETQYF,TGTGCCAGCAGCCCCTGGGGCAGGGGAGAGACCCAGTACTTC
few,TRBV20-1,NA,TRBJ2-2,CSARDLASGNTGELFF,TGCAGTGCTAGAGATCTCGCGAGCGGGAACACCGGGGAGCTGTTTTTT
few,TRBV5-1,TRBD2,TRBJ2-1,CASSLAGLAAQNEQFF,TGCGCCAGCAGCTTGGCGGGACTAGCGGCACAGAATGAGCAGTTCTTC
NA,TRBV29-1,NA,TRBJ2-3,CSVPRGTDTQYF,TGCAGCGTCCCGAGGGGGACAGATACGCAGTATTTT
many,TRBV27,TRBD2,TRBJ2-1,CASTRTSSNEQFF,TGTGCCAGCACCCGGACTAGTTCAAATGAGCAGTTCTTC
many,TRBV5-1,NA,TRBJ2-5,CASSLRASDKETQYF,TGCGCCAGCAGCTTGCGGGCTAGCGATAAAGAGACCCAGTACTTC
many,TRBV28,NA,TRBJ2-7,CASSGGGYEQYF,TGTGCCAGCAGTGGAGGAGGCTACGAGCAGTACTTC
few,TRBV18,NA,TRBJ2-7,CASSPLEGGGEQYF,TGTGCCAGCTCACCACTGGAGGGTGGCGGCGAGCAGTACTTC
many,TRBV30,NA,TRBJ1-3,CAWSGRPGAKGNTIYF,TGTGCCTGGAGTGGTCGGCCGGGGGCAAAGGGAAACACCATATATTTT
few,TRBV10-3,TRBD1,TRBJ1-5,CAISNNRDRASNQPQHF,TGTGCCATCAGTAATAACCGGGACAGGGCTAGCAATCAGCCCCAGCATTTT
few,TRBV7-8,TRBD2,TRBJ2-1,CASSLVASGYNEQFF,TGTGCCAGCAGCTTAGTCGCTAGCGGGTACAATGAGCAGTTCTTC
few,TRBV4-1,TRBD2,TRBJ2-1,CASNGLAEWTKDNEQFF,TGCGCCAGCAACGGACTAGCGGAGTGGACAAAAGACAATGAGCAGTTCTTC
few,TRBV11-2,TRBD2,TRBJ2-7,CASSQPIAGGHIRYEQYF,TGTGCCAGCAGCCAGCCGATAGCGGGAGGTCACATTCGCTACGAGCAGTACTTC
many,TRBV6-5,TRBD2,TRBJ2-7,CASSLDRTSGPYEQYF,TGTGCCAGCAGTTTGGATCGGACTAGCGGGCCCTACGAGCAGTACTTC
many,TRBV10-3,NA,TRBJ2-3,CAISEGRRGRDTQYF,TGTGCCATCAGTGAAGGGCGGAGGGGGAGAGATACGCAGTATTTT
many,TRBV7-2,TRBD2,TRBJ2-5,CASTGLAGRGPETQYF,TGTGCCAGCACTGGTCTAGCGGGGAGAGGGCCAGAGACCCAGTACTTC
few,TRBV2,TRBD2,TRBJ2-5,CASGELAREGETQYF,TGTGCCAGCGGTGAACTAGCCCGGGAGGGAGAGACCCAGTACTTC
few,TRBV27,NA,TRBJ1-5,CASSYHNQPQHF,TGTGCCAGCAGTTACCACAATCAGCCCCAGCATTTT
NA,TRBV4-1,TRBD1,TRBJ2-7,CASSSRTGGGYEQYF,TGCGCCAGCAGCTCGCGGACAGGGGGGGGGTACGAGCAGTACTTC
many,TRBV3-1,TRBD1,TRBJ1-4,CASSQEGQGDGKLFF,TGTGCCAGCAGCCAAGAGGGGCAGGGGGACGGAAAACTGTTTTTT
many,TRBV28,TRBD2,TRBJ2-2,CATSPFVSGVGELFF,TGTGCCACCAGCCCCTTTGTTAGCGGGGTCGGGGAGCTGTTTTTT
NA,TRBV20-1,NA,TRBJ1-3,CSARAGDFSGNTIYF,TGCAGTGCTAGAGCCGGGGACTTCTCTGGAAACACCATATATTTT
NA,TRBV7-2,TRBD2,TRBJ2-4,CASSLALLGGGKNIQYF,TGTGCCAGCAGCTTAGCCCTCCTGGGGGGGGGCAAAAACATTCAGTACTTC
many,TRBV12-3/TRBV12-4,NA,TRBJ2-5,CASSKGLHQETQYF,TGTGCCAGCAGTAAAGGACTACACCAAGAGACCCAGTACTTC
many,TRBV24-1,NA,TRBJ1-2,CATSDRTSLGYTF,TGTGCCACCAGTGATAGGACCTCCTTGGGCTACACCTTC
many,TRBV5-1,NA,TRBJ1-1,CASSSRQRDGNTEAFF,TGCGCCAGCAGCTCCCGGCAGCGGGACGGCAACACTGAAGCTTTCTTT
many,TRBV29-1,TRBD2,TRBJ2-7,CSAGRTGTIPREQYF,TGCAGCGCCGGGAGGACCGGGACTATCCCTCGCGAGCAGTACTTC
many,TRBV18,NA,TRBJ1-1,CASSRVSTNTEAFF,TGTGCCAGCTCACGGGTCTCGACAAACACTGAAGCTTTCTTT
few,TRBV7-2,TRBD2,TRBJ2-7,CASSLERGASGTLYEQYF,TGTGCCAGCAGCTTAGAAAGAGGGGCTAGCGGGACCCTCTACGAGCAGTACTTC
many,TRBV28,TRBD1,TRBJ2-7,CASSLGQHEQYF,TGTGCCAGCAGTTTGGGACAGCACGAGCAGTACTTC
many,TRBV6-1,TRBD2,TRBJ2-7,CASSPSGSLYEQYF,TGTGCCAGCAGTCCTAGCGGGAGCCTCTACGAGCAGTACTTC
many,TRBV20-1,NA,TRBJ1-1,CSADRYPGVNTEAFF,TGCAGTGCTGACCGTTATCCTGGGGTGAACACTGAAGCTTTCTTT
NA,TRBV10-3,NA,TRBJ2-1,CAISPGEGSYNEQFF,TGTGCCATCAGTCCAGGGGAGGGCTCCTACAATGAGCAGTTCTTC
many,TRBV7-2,TRBD1,TRBJ2-3,CASSFLRDRPTDTQYF,TGTGCCAGCAGCTTTCTCAGGGACAGACCCACAGATACGCAGTATTTT
few,TRBV24-1,NA,TRBJ2-3,CATTFRGGAPADTQYF,TGTGCCACCACTTTCCGAGGGGGGGCCCCCGCAGATACGCAGTATTTT
many,TRBV18,TRBD1,TRBJ2-5,CASSPRQGAGETQYF,TGTGCCAGCTCGCCTAGACAGGGGGCTGGGGAGACCCAGTACTTC
NA,TRBV27,TRBD2,TRBJ2-7,CASSPGGSGRAGVGEQYF,TGTGCCAGCAGTCCCGGTGGTAGCGGGAGGGCCGGTGTGGGAGAGCAGTACTTC
many,TRBV28,NA,TRBJ2-4,CASSSFQGLNIQYF,TGTGCCAGCAGTTCATTCCAGGGGCTAAACATTCAGTACTTC
NA,TRBV10-3,NA,TRBJ1-5,CATSGSNQPQHF,TGTGCCACCAGTGGGAGCAATCAGCCCCAGCATTTT
many,TRBV28,NA,TRBJ1-6,CASSPSQGPGVGPLHF,TGTGCCAGCAGTCCTTCCCAGGGTCCCGGTGTAGGACCCCTCCACTTT
NA,TRBV14,NA,TRBJ2-5,CASSQRGGMETQYF,TGTGCCAGCAGCCAACGCGGCGGGATGGAGACCCAGTACTTC
many,TRBV4-1,TRBD1,TRBJ2-2,CASSQDQGVGVTGELFF,TGCGCCAGCAGCCAAGATCAGGGGGTAGGGGTGACCGGGGAGCTGTTTTTT